A single sample is the source of the 11 T cell receptor beta chains below, sequenced in a study of beta chain features in type 1 diabetes. Regarding the study as a whole: Moderate but significant shortening of TCRB CDR3s was recorded in all four CD4+ subsets from Type 1 diabetes patients.

The study reverse transcribed the entire isolated RNA, so it sequenced expressed TCRB transcripts. TCRdb's copy holds only in-frame clones and misses some; the assay was immunoSEQ multiplex PCR. The top ten hold approximately 0.13% of the sample, which has roughly 47,000 clones, approximately 40% seen once. Their specific antigens are unknown. Material: stem cell memory CD4+ T cells from blood. Source of these receptors: a man aged 30 to 39 with type 1 diabetes.

V and J are TRBV5-1 and TRBJ2-1; D perhaps matches TRBD2 (6 bases). The CDR3 length is 15 residues. CDR1 and CDR2 (germline): SGHRS, YFSETQ. V lost 0 bases, J lost 2 bases, and 9 bases lay in between. CDR3 nucleotides: TGCGCCAGCAGCTTGGCCGCGGGAACCTACAATGAGCAGTTCTTC. Translated: CASSLAAGTYNEQFF.

This sequence joins TRBV29-1 and TRBJ2-5, with D tentatively TRBD2 (6 bases). Judging by the DNA end, TRBJ2-7 fits better; the J call may be wrong. This CDR3 is 15 amino acids long. Germline assignment: CDR1 SQVTM and CDR2 ANQGSEA. The chain's CDR3 is CSAILNRGISYEQYF. The DNA of the CDR3 is TGCAGCGCTATACTAAACCGGGGGATCTCCTACGAGCAGTACTTC.

This sequence joins TRBV4-2 and TRBJ2-1; 12 bases align to TRBD2. Germline trimming cut 5 bases from V and 7 bases from J; bases unmatched to any gene: 6. Germline loops: CDR1 LGHNA, CDR2 YNFKEQ. The CDR3 runs 15 residues. The CDR3 spells CASSSGLAGRNEQFF. In nucleotides, the CDR3 is TGTGCCAGCAGCTCGGGACTAGCGGGTAGGAATGAGCAGTTCTTC.

The CDR3 region is CASSEGLREVSYEQYF. The CDR3 region has the DNA TGTGCCAGCAGTGAAGGGCTCAGGGAGGTGTCCTACGAGCAGTACTTC. The V call is TRBV25-1, the J call TRBJ2-7; perhaps TRBD2 as D (6 bases). CDR1 is MGHDK, CDR2 SYGVNS, per germline. The V end lost 2 bases, the J end lost 1 base, and 15 bases lay between the germline ends. The CDR3 runs 16 residues.

In this sample, this clone turned up a few times. This chain joins TRBV28 and TRBJ1-4; 8 bases map to TRBD1. The CDR3 is made up of 18 amino acids. Germline V gives CDR1 MDHEN, CDR2 SYDVKM. With 1 base clipped from V and 2 bases from J, the junction kept 9 bases outside the gene matches. CDR3 DNA: TGTGCCAGCAGTTTATTTCGGACAGGGAGGCCGACTAATGAAAAACTGTTTTTT. This translates into CASSLFRTGRPTNEKLFF.

The chain carries TRBV5-1 and TRBJ1-2, with D possibly matching TRBD1 (6 bases). This CDR3 has 15 residues. V was cut by 0 bases and J by 4 bases, with 13 bases left in between. Germline loops: CDR1 SGHRS, CDR2 YFSETQ. The chain's CDR3 is CASSLGPQGLYGYTF. The CDR3 DNA follows: TGCGCCAGCAGCTTGGGTCCGCAGGGGCTCTATGGCTACACCTTC. Based on the CDR3 plus reference TRBV5-1 and TRBJ1-2, the full variable domain is KAGVTQTPRYLIKTRGQQVTLSCSPISGHRSVSWYQQTPGQGLQFLFEYFSETQRNKGNFPGRFSGRQFSNSRSEMNVSTLELGDSALYLCASSLGPQGLYGYTFGSGTRLTVV.

Here the CDR3 reads CASRETGGRDTQYF. In nucleotides, the CDR3 is TGCGCCAGCAGAGAGACAGGGGGCAGGGATACGCAGTATTTT. The rearrangement uses TRBV5-1 and TRBJ2-3; TRBD1 aligns across 10 bases. J was trimmed by 6 bases and V by 5 bases; bases with no gene match: 6. Germline CDR1 reads SGHRS; CDR2 reads YFSETQ. This CDR3 has 14 amino acids.

This sequence joins TRBV6-6 and TRBJ1-1; possibly TRBD1 for D (5 bases). CDR3 length: 16 residues. Trimming took off 2 bases at V and 3 bases at J, with 16 bases between the two ends. The germline CDR1 and CDR2 sequences are MNHNY and SVGAGI (reference sequence). The CDR3 is CASSYPPGDGDTEAFF. CDR3 bases: TGTGCCAGCAGTTACCCCCCGGGGGACGGCGACACTGAAGCTTTCTTT.

The V call is TRBV2, the J call TRBJ2-7; 8 bases map to TRBD2. This CDR3 region has 16 residues. Germline V CDR1 and CDR2: SNHLY, FYNNEI. J was trimmed by 7 bases and V by 2 bases; bases with no gene match: 13. The CDR3 is CASSERLAAGVEEQYF. The CDR3 nucleotides are TGTGCCAGCAGTGAAAGGCTCGCAGCGGGAGTCGAAGAGCAGTACTTC.

This clone appeared a few times. The chain links TRBV5-1 to TRBJ2-1, with 13 bases matching TRBD2. CDR3 length: 15 amino acids. Trimming removed 2 bases from V and 8 bases from J; junction bases left unmatched: 4. Germline loops: CDR1 SGHRS, CDR2 YFSETQ. Here the CDR3 reads CASSFGTSGMDEQFF. Here the CDR3 DNA reads TGCGCCAGCAGCTTCGGGACTAGCGGGATGGATGAGCAGTTCTTC.

This chain connects TRBV28 to TRBJ1-2; possibly TRBD1 for D (5 bases). CDR3 size: 13 residues. Germline CDR1 and CDR2: MDHEN and SYDVKM. Trimming removed 3 bases at V and 6 bases at J, with 11 bases between. Here the CDR3 DNA reads TGTGCCAGCAGTTTTTGGGGACTTGATGGCTACACCTTC. This encodes CASSFWGLDGYTF.